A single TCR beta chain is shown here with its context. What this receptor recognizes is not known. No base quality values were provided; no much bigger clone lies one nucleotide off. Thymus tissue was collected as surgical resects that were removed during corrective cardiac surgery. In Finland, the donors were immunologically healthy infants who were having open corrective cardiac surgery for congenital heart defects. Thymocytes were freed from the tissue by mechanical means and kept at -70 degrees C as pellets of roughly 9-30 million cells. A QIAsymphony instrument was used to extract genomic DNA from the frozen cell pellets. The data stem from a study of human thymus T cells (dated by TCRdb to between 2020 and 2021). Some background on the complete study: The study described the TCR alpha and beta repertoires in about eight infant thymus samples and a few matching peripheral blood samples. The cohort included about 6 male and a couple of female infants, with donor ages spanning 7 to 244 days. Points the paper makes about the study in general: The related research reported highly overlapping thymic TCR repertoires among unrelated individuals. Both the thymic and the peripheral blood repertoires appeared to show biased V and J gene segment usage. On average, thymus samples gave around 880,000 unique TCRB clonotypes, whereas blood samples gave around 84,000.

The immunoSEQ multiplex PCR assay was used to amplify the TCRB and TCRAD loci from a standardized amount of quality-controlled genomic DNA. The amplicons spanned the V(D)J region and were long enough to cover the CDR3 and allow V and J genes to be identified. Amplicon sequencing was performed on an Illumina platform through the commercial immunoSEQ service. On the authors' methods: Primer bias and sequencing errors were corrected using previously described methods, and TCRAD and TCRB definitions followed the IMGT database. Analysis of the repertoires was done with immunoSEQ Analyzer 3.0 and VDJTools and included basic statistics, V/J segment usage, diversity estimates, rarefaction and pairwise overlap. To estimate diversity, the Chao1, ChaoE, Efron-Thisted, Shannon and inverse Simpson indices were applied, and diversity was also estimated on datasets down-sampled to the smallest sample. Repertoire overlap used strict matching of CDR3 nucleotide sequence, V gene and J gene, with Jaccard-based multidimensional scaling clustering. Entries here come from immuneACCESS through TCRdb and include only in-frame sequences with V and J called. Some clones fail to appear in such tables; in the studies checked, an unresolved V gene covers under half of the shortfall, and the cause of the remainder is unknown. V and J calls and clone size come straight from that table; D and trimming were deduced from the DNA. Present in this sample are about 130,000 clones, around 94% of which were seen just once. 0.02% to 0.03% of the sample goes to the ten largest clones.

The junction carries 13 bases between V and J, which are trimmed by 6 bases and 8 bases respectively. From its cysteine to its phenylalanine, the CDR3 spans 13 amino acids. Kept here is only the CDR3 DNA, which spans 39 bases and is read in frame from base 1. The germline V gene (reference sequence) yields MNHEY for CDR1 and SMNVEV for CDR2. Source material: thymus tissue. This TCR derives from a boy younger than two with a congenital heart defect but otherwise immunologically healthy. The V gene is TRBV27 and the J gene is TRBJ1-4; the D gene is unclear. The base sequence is TGTGCCAGCAGGCCGGGCGGTAAGGAAAAACTGTTTTTT. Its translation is CASRPGGKEKLFF.